This entry lists 30 T cell receptor beta chains sequenced from one sample in a study of technical replicates of blood from a few donors. Produced via immunoSEQ multiplex PCR; TCRdb's table is partial and in-frame only. The repertoire holds 50,000 or so clones, with around 90% as singletons. Sequenced sample: PBMCs. The source is a human donor in good health. Some clones in this sample may be carry-over from other donors' samples.

This chain connects TRBV5-4 to TRBJ1-2, with D tentatively TRBD1 (6 bases). Germline CDR1 is SGHNT and CDR2 is YYREEE (reference sequence). V lost 1 base and J lost 7, with 23 bases in between. The CDR3 is 17 residues long. Here the CDR3 reads CASSLSGRGRGVSGYTF. DNA for the CDR3: TGTGCCAGCAGCTTGTCGGGTCGGGGCAGGGGAGTATCTGGCTACACCTTC. Complete variable domain (other parts from reference TRBV5-4 and TRBJ1-2): ETGVTQSPTHLIKTRGQQVTLRCSSQSGHNTVSWYQQALGQGPQFIFQYYREEENGRGNFPPRFSGLQFPNYSSELNVNALELDDSALYLCASSLSGRGRGVSGYTFGSGTRLTVV.

The CDR3 loop is CASSLSSGRADEQFF. For the CDR3, the DNA is TGTGCCAGCAGCTTGTCCAGCGGGAGGGCCGATGAGCAGTTCTTC. The chain recombines TRBV5-6 with TRBJ2-1; the match to TRBD2 covers 10 bases. The CDR3 runs to 15 residues. Germline CDR1 is SGHDT and CDR2 is YYEEEE. Germline trimming cut 1 base from V and 8 bases from J; bases unmatched to any gene: 6.

This chain links TRBV5-4 with TRBJ1-1, with D possibly being TRBD1 (6 bases). The CDR3 has 15 residues. Trimming cost V 4 bases and J 3 bases, with 16 bases left between them. Per germline, CDR1 SGHNT and CDR2 YYREEE (reference sequence). The CDR3 region is CASSPGQGQYTEAFF. The CDR3 DNA reads TGTGCCAGCAGCCCCGGGCAGGGACAATACACTGAAGCTTTCTTT.

This clone has only a few counts. V is TRBV5-8 and J is TRBJ1-6; 8 bases map to TRBD1. The CDR3 runs 15 residues. V dropped 1 base and J dropped 6; count of bases not matched to a gene: 3. The germline V gene encodes CDR1 SGHTS and CDR2 YDEGEE. The CDR3 DNA is TGTGCCAGCAGCTTGCCCGGACAGGGTAATTCACCCCTCCACTTT. Its protein is CASSLPGQGNSPLHF.

The chain is built from TRBV29-1 and TRBJ2-5; TRBD1 aligns across 9 bases. The length of the CDR3 is 13 residues. Per the germline V gene, CDR1 is SQVTM and CDR2 is ANQGSEA. The V gene end was trimmed by 2 bases and the J gene end by 6 bases; junction bases not matched to a gene: 4. CDR3 nucleotides: TGCAGCGTTGAATCAGGGACAGGGCAGACCCAGTACTTC. Translating gives CSVESGTGQTQYF.

The chain employs TRBV5-1 and TRBJ2-3; D perhaps matches TRBD2 (5 bases). Looked up from germline, CDR1 is SGHRS and CDR2 is YFSETQ. The germline V and J ends were trimmed by 4 bases and 2 bases, with 14 bases remaining between them. The CDR3 has 15 residues. Here the CDR3 DNA reads TGCGCCAGCAGCATGGGAGCGGCCGCCACAGATACGCAGTATTTT. Protein product: CASSMGAAATDTQYF.

The chain has TRBV7-2 and TRBJ1-5; a weak D match, TRBD1 (5 bases). This CDR3 has 16 amino acids. The germline V gene has CDR1 SGHTA and CDR2 FQGNSA. V gave up 2 bases and J gave up 6 bases, with 17 bases separating them. The CDR3 nucleotides read TGTGCCAGCAGCTTATTCGGTCAGGGCAATAGTCAGCCCCAGCATTTT. It is translated as CASSLFGQGNSQPQHF.

This chain uses TRBV29-1 with TRBJ2-3, with D tentatively TRBD2 (5 bases). Per germline, CDR1 SQVTM and CDR2 ANQGSEA. CDR3 size: 15 residues. V shed 0 bases and J shed 6 bases, with 16 bases lying between them. The CDR3 DNA sequence: TGCAGCGTTGAAGATCTAGGACTGCCTACGGATACGCAGTATTTT. Amino acids: CSVEDLGLPTDTQYF.

The V and J genes are TRBV27 and TRBJ1-6, with D unclear. With 3 bases removed from V and 10 bases from J, the gap between germline ends came to 13 bases. The CDR3 contains 14 residues. Germline CDR1 and CDR2: MNHEY and SMNVEV (reference sequence). The CDR3 sequence: CASSFSLSGSPLHF. The CDR3 region has the DNA TGTGCCAGCAGTTTTAGCCTGAGTGGCTCACCCCTCCACTTT.

The chain employs TRBV15 and TRBJ2-1; 11 nucleotides line up with TRBD2. Germline CDR1 LNHNV, CDR2 YYDKDF (reference sequence). V lost 3 bases to trimming and J lost 8 bases; unmatched junction nucleotides: 6. The CDR3 has 15 amino acids. DNA of the CDR3: TGTGCCACCAGCAGTAGCGGGGGGGCTCAATATGAGCAGTTCTTC. This translates into CATSSSGGAQYEQFF.

This rearrangement joins TRBV14 to TRBJ1-6; D not certain. V was clipped by 4 bases and J by 3 bases, with 13 bases between them. The CDR3 runs 16 residues. Germline V gene lookup returns CDR1 SGHDN and CDR2 FVKESK. DNA for the CDR3: TGTGCCAGCAGCCGCCAGGCAGGCAGCTATAATTCACCCCTCCACTTT. Amino acid sequence: CASSRQAGSYNSPLHF.

CDR3 nucleotide sequence: TGCGCCAGCAGCCCTCTAGGCACCATTAGGGAGCAGTTCTTC. It translates to CASSPLGTIREQFF. The rearrangement links TRBV4-3 to TRBJ2-1; D gene uncertain. The length of the CDR3 is 14 residues. Trimming shortened V by 4 bases and J by 10 bases, and 17 bases separated the two germline ends. Germline CDR1 and CDR2: LGHNA and YSLEER.

The table lists this clone with a count of one. J is TRBJ1-3 and V is TRBV7-6; TRBD1 might be the D (6 bases). Trimming removed 5 bases from V and 0 bases from J, with 14 bases in between. Germline loops: CDR1 SGHVS, CDR2 FNYEAQ. CDR3 length: 16 amino acids. The CDR3 protein is CASSPSGQISGNTIYF. The CDR3 DNA is TGTGCCAGCAGCCCCTCGGGACAAATCTCTGGAAACACCATATATTTT.

This clone showed up just once. V and J are TRBV2 and TRBJ1-5, with 8 bases matching TRBD1. V was clipped by 4 bases and J by 7 bases; unmatched bases: 6. Germline lookup yields CDR1 SNHLY and CDR2 FYNNEI. CDR3 size: 14 residues. Written as DNA, the CDR3 is TGTGCCAGCAGTGGGCAGGGGGCCGAGCAGCCCCAGCATTTT. It codes for CASSGQGAEQPQHF.

J is TRBJ1-2 and V is TRBV9, with D possibly matching TRBD1 (6 bases). The V end lost 0 bases, the J end lost 2 bases, and 11 bases lay between the germline ends. CDR3 length: 15 residues. Germline-derived CDR1 and CDR2 are SGDLS and YYNGEE. The DNA of the CDR3 is TGTGCCAGCAGCGTAGGTCTGGGGGCAAACTATGGCTACACCTTC. It specifies CASSVGLGANYGYTF.

The chain joins TRBV4-3 to TRBJ1-4; D might be TRBD1 (6 bases). Germline CDR1 and CDR2: LGHNA and YSLEER. Trimming stripped 4 bases from V and 8 bases from J, with 20 bases between. CDR3 length: 16 residues. The CDR3, as DNA: TGCGCCAGCAGCCCCGCAAGTTCGACAGGAATCGAAAAACTGTTTTTT. Translation gives CASSPASSTGIEKLFF.

This chain joins TRBV6-5 and TRBJ1-2; 8 bases fit TRBD1. Unmatched junction bases numbered 4, after V lost 7 bases and J lost 6 bases. Germline V CDR1 and CDR2: MNHEY, SVGAGI. The CDR3 is 12 amino acids. The CDR3 sequence: CASKGQDHGYTF. The DNA for the CDR3 is TGTGCCAGCAAGGGACAGGACCATGGCTACACCTTC.

This rearrangement joins TRBV11-2 to TRBJ2-7; TRBD2 might be the D (7 bases). This CDR3 has 14 amino acids. Germline V lookup: CDR1 SGHAT, CDR2 FQNNGV. The germline V and J ends were trimmed by 2 bases and 4 bases, with 12 bases remaining between them. CDR3 protein: CASSLKGGLYEQYF. The CDR3 DNA reads TGTGCCAGCAGCTTAAAGGGGGGACTATACGAGCAGTACTTC.

The J gene is TRBJ2-2, the V gene TRBV19; TRBD2 aligns across 10 bases. CDR1 LNHDA and CDR2 SQIVND come from the germline V gene (reference sequence). The CDR3 totals 16 residues. The V and J ends lost 5 bases and 6 bases, in that order; junction bases with no gene match: 9. DNA of the CDR3: TGTGCCAGTAGTGATTCCGGGACTAGCGTCGCCGGGGAGCTGTTTTTT. This encodes CASSDSGTSVAGELFF.

The V gene is TRBV5-1, the J gene TRBJ2-2, with TRBD2 matching over 8 bases. Germline V gene lookup returns CDR1 SGHRS and CDR2 YFSETQ. V was pared by 4 bases and J by 2 bases, with 4 bases of the junction left unmatched. The length of the CDR3 is 15 residues. CDR3 loop: CASSPLADNTGELFF. CDR3 in DNA: TGCGCCAGCAGCCCACTAGCGGATAACACCGGGGAGCTGTTTTTT.

The rearrangement joins TRBV4-2 to TRBJ2-1; a possible D gene is TRBD2 (5 bases). Looked up from germline, CDR1 is LGHNA and CDR2 is YNFKEQ. The CDR3 is made up of 16 amino acids. Trimming removed 0 bases from V and 1 base from J, with 10 bases in between. The CDR3 sequence: CASSQDPRGSYNEQFF. In DNA form, the CDR3 reads TGTGCCAGCAGCCAAGATCCCCGGGGTTCCTACAATGAGCAGTTCTTC.

In its sample, this clone was seen once. V and J are TRBV7-8 and TRBJ2-7, with 9 nucleotides matching TRBD1. The germline V gene has CDR1 SGHVS and CDR2 FQNEAQ. The CDR3 is 15 amino acids. With 4 bases clipped from V and 2 bases from J, the junction kept 6 bases outside the gene matches. CDR3 residues: CASSSPGQGPYEQYF. In DNA form, the CDR3 reads TGTGCCAGCAGCTCCCCGGGACAGGGTCCCTACGAGCAGTACTTC.

The chain combines TRBV6-5 with TRBJ2-7; D is perhaps TRBD2 (6 bases). Germline V gene data show CDR1 as MNHEY and CDR2 as SVGAGI. The CDR3 extends over 14 amino acids. V shed 4 bases and J shed 1 base, with 11 bases lying between them. CDR3: CASSLSSASYEQYF. The CDR3 DNA reads TGTGCCAGCAGTTTGTCTAGCGCATCCTACGAGCAGTACTTC.

This clone appeared a few times. The V call is TRBV4-2, the J call TRBJ2-2, with TRBD1 matching 10 bases. This CDR3 contains 15 residues. CDR1 and CDR2 from the germline V gene are LGHNA and YNFKEQ. The junction had 4 bases not matched to a gene; V was cut back by 4 bases and J by 5 bases. CDR3 in amino acids: CASSRGTGETGELFF. CDR3 bases: TGTGCCAGCAGCCGCGGGACAGGGGAAACCGGGGAGCTGTTTTTT.

V usage is TRBV6-1 and J usage is TRBJ2-5; 7 bases fit TRBD2. This CDR3 spans 13 amino acids. The ends lost 8 bases at V and 4 bases at J; junction bases unmatched: 7. The germline CDR1 and CDR2 sequences are MNHNS and SASEGT. The CDR3 protein is CASQELARETQYF. DNA for the CDR3: TGTGCCAGCCAGGAACTAGCGCGAGAGACCCAGTACTTC.

J is TRBJ2-5 and V is TRBV18; D is perhaps TRBD1 (6 bases). The CDR3 is 14 amino acids. V lost 6 bases, J lost 5 bases, and 16 bases lay in between. The germline V gene encodes CDR1 KGHSH and CDR2 LQKENI. This chain's CDR3 is CASSKQGPGETQYF. The CDR3 coding sequence is TGTGCCAGCTCCAAACAGGGACCCGGGGAGACCCAGTACTTC.

The CDR3, as DNA: TGTGCCAGCAGCTTAGAGGGAGGTTCGTACGAGCAGTACTTC. Amino acid sequence: CASSLEGGSYEQYF. The chain links TRBV7-6 to TRBJ2-7, with D possibly TRBD2 on 6 matching bases. Germline assignment: CDR1 SGHVS and CDR2 FNYEAQ. The V end was cut by 1 base, the J end by 4 bases, with 11 bases between. The CDR3 has 14 amino acids.

V is TRBV6-5 and J is TRBJ1-3; the D is unclear. The V gene lost 6 bases and the J gene lost 3 bases, with 12 bases spanning the gap. Germline-derived CDR1 and CDR2 are MNHEY and SVGAGI. The CDR3 is 14 amino acids. The DNA of the CDR3 is TGTGCCAGCAGATCCGGGAAAAGTGGAAACACCATATATTTT. Its translation: CASRSGKSGNTIYF.

The table lists this clone with a few counts. This chain connects TRBV25-1 to TRBJ1-1, with D possibly TRBD1 on 5 matching bases. The CDR3 has 12 residues. Germline CDR1 is MGHDK and CDR2 is SYGVNS. V was pared by 6 bases and J by 6 bases, with 11 bases between. The CDR3 DNA reads TGTGCCAGCAGCCTAGGACAAGCTGAAGCTTTCTTT. Amino acid sequence: CASSLGQAEAFF.

The rearrangement links TRBV6-1 to TRBJ1-1; no definite D call. Trimming took off 4 bases at V and 0 bases at J, with 12 bases between the two ends. The germline gives CDR1 MNHNS, CDR2 SASEGT. The CDR3 runs to 15 residues. The CDR3: CASSVEGGLNTEAFF. The CDR3 DNA is TGTGCCAGCAGTGTGGAGGGTGGCTTGAACACTGAAGCTTTCTTT.